Listed here are 4 T cell receptor beta chains from one sample, sequenced in a study of cytomegalovirus exposure and HLA in healthy donors. The PCR ran on 60 Vbeta and 13 Jbeta primers. TCRdb keeps only in-frame clones here, not all; method: immunoSEQ multiplex PCR. The data show roughly 160,000 clones, around 81% seen once. Specimen: PBMCs. The receptors originated from a woman in her forties or fifties in good health and CMV-seronegative.

This clone was picked up one time. This chain connects TRBV5-1 to TRBJ2-7; 9 bases are a match to TRBD1. CDR3 length equals 12 residues. V was pared by 7 bases and J by 5 bases, with 4 bases of the junction left unmatched. Germline loops: CDR1 SGHRS, CDR2 YFSETQ. The CDR3 DNA is TGCGCCAGCGGGGGACAGGGCGACGAGCAGTACTTC. Protein product: CASGGQGDEQYF.

The chain links TRBV27 to TRBJ2-3; 8 nucleotides align to TRBD2. V was pared by 1 base and J by 4 bases, with 19 bases of the junction left unmatched. Germline CDR1 reads MNHEY; CDR2 reads SMNVEV (reference sequence). This CDR3 contains 20 residues. In nucleotides, the CDR3 is TGTGCCAGCAGTTTATTGGGGACCGAGGTAGCGGGAAATCTCGCAGATACGCAGTATTTT. It translates to CASSLLGTEVAGNLADTQYF.

The chain joins TRBV4-3 to TRBJ2-3, with TRBD2 matching over 16 bases. Germline loops: CDR1 LGHNA, CDR2 YSLEER. The CDR3 is made up of 16 amino acids. After removal of 3 bases from V and 9 bases from J, the junction contained 6 bases not matched to a gene. The CDR3 loop reads CASSQGTSGGAKTQYF. The DNA of the CDR3 is TGCGCCAGCAGCCAGGGGACTAGCGGGGGGGCGAAAACGCAGTATTTT.

The chain has TRBV7-6 and TRBJ2-2; D may be TRBD2 (5 bases). Germline lookup yields CDR1 SGHVS and CDR2 FNYEAQ. V was cut by 0 bases and J by 0 bases, with 5 bases left in between. CDR3 length: 15 residues. The CDR3 protein is CASSLAGANTGELFF. The CDR3 DNA sequence: TGTGCCAGCAGCTTAGCGGGAGCGAACACCGGGGAGCTGTTTTTT. The whole variable domain, filled in from reference TRBV7-6 and TRBJ2-2, reads GAGVSQSPRYKVTKRGQDVALRCDPISGHVSLYWYRQALGQGPEFLTYFNYEAQQDKSGLPNDRFSAERPEGSISTLTIQRTEQRDSAMYRCASSLAGANTGELFFGEGSRLTVL.